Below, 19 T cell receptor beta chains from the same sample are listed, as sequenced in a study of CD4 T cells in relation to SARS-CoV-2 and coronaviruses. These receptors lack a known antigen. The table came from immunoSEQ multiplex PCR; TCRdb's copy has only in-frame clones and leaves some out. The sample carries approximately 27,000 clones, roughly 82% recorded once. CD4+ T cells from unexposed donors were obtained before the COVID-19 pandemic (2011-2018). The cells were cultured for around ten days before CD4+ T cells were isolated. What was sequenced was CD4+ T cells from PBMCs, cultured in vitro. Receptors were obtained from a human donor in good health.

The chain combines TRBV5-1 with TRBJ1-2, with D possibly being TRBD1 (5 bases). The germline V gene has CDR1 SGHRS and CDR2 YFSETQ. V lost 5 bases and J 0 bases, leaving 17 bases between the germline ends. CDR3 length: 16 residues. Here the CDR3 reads CASRGARGEANYGYTF. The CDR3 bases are TGCGCCAGCAGAGGGGCCCGGGGGGAAGCTAACTATGGCTACACCTTC.

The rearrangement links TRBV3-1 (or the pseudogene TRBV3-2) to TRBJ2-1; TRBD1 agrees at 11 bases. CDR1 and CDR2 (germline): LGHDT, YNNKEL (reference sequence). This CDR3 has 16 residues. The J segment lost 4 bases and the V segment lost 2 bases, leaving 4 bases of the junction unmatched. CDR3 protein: CASSQSDRGQYNEQFF. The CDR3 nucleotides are TGTGCCAGCAGCCAATCGGACAGGGGGCAGTACAATGAGCAGTTCTTC.

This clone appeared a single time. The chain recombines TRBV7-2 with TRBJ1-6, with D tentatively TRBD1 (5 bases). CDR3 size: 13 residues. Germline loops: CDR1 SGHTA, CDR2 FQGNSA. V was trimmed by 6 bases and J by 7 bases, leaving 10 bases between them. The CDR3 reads CASRIQVNSPLHF. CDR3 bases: TGTGCCAGCAGGATACAGGTGAATTCACCCCTCCACTTT. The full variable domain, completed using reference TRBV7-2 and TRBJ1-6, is GAGVSQSPSNKVTEKGKDVELRCDPISGHTALYWYRQSLGQGLEFLIYFQGNSAPDKSGLPSDRFSAERTGGSVSTLTIQRTQQEDSAVYLCASRIQVNSPLHFGNGTRLTVT.

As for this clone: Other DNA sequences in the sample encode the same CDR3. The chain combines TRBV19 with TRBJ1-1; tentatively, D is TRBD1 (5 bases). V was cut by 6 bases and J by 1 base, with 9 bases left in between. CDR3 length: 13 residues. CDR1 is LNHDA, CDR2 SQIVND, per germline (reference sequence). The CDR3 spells CASSYTGNTEAFF. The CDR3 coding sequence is TGTGCCAGTAGCTATACAGGGAACACTGAAGCTTTCTTT.

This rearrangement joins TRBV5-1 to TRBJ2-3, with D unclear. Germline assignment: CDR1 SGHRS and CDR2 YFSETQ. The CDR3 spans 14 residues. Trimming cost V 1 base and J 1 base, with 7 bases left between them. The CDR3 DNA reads TGCGCCAGCAGCTTGATCAGCGGCACAGATACGCAGTATTTT. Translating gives CASSLISGTDTQYF. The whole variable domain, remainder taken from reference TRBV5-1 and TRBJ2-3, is KAGVTQTPRYLIKTRGQQVTLSCSPISGHRSVSWYQQTPGQGLQFLFEYFSETQRNKGNFPGRFSGRQFSNSRSEMNVSTLELGDSALYLCASSLISGTDTQYFGPGTRLTVL.

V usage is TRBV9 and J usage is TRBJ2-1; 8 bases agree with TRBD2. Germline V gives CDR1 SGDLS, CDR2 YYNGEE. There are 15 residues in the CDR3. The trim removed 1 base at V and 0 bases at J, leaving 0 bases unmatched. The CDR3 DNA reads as TGTGCCAGCAGCGTAAGCGGGGGCTCCTACAATGAGCAGTTCTTC. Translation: CASSVSGGSYNEQFF.

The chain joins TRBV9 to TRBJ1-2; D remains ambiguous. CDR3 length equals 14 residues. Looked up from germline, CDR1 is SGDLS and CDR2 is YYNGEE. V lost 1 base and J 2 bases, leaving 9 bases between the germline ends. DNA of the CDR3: TGTGCCAGCAGCGTATCTTCAGAGAACTATGGCTACACCTTC. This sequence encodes CASSVSSENYGYTF.

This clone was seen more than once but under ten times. The CDR3 reads CAISGTHNEQFF. For the CDR3, the DNA is TGTGCCATCAGTGGGACACACAATGAGCAGTTCTTC. The V call is TRBV10-3, the J call TRBJ2-1; D may be TRBD1 (5 bases). CDR1 is ENHRY and CDR2 is SYGVKD in the germline V gene. CDR3 length equals 12 residues. The V and J ends lost 4 bases and 5 bases respectively, with 6 bases between them.

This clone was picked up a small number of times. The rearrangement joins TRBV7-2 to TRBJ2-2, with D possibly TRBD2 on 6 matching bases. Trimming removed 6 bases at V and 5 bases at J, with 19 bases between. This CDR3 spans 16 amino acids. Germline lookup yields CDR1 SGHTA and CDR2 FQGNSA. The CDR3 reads CASSFQTGLRTGELFF. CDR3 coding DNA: TGTGCCAGCAGTTTTCAAACGGGACTCAGGACCGGGGAGCTGTTTTTT.

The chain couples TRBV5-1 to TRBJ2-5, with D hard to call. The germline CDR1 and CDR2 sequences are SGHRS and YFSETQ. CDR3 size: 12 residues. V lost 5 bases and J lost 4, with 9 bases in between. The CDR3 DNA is TGCGCCAGCAGTTTAGGGCTAGAGACCCAGTACTTC. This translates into CASSLGLETQYF.

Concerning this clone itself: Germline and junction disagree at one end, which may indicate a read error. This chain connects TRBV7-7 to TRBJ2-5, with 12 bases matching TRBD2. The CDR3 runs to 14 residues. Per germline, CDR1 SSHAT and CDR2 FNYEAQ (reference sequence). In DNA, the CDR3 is TGTGCTAGCAGCCGACTAGCGGGAGTAGAGACCCAGTACTTC. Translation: CASSRLAGVETQYF.

The chain's CDR3 is CASSNDRGDQPQHF. The DNA of the CDR3 is TGTGCCAGCAGTAACGACAGGGGCGATCAGCCCCAGCATTTT. V usage is TRBV2 and J usage is TRBJ1-5; 8 nucleotides align to TRBD1. V gave up 5 bases and J gave up 5 bases; unmatched junction bases: 5. Per germline, CDR1 SNHLY and CDR2 FYNNEI. This CDR3 contains 14 residues.

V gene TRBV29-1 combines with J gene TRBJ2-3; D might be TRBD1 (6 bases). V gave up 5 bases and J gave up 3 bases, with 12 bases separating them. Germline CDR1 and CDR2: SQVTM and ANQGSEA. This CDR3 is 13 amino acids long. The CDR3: CSVSGTITDTQYF. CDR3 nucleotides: TGCAGCGTTTCCGGGACAATTACAGATACGCAGTATTTT.

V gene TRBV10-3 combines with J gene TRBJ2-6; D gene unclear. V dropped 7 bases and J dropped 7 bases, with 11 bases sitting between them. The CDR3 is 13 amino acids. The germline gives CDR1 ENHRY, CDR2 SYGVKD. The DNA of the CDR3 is TGTGCCATCACGGGCTCTGCCGCCAACGTCCTGACTTTC. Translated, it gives CAITGSAANVLTF.

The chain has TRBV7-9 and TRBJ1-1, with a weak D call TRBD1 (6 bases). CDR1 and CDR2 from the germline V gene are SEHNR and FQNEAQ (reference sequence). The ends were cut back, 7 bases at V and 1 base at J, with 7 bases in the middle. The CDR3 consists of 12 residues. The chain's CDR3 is CASNRENTEAFF. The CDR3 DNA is TGTGCCAGCAACAGGGAGAACACTGAAGCTTTCTTT.

The chain's CDR3 is CASHRATDTQYF. The CDR3 DNA follows: TGTGCCAGCCACAGGGCTACAGATACGCAGTATTTT. The J gene is TRBJ2-3, the V gene TRBV12-3 or TRBV12-4, with a possible D match to TRBD1 (6 bases). Trimming cost V 8 bases and J 3 bases, with 9 bases left between them. CDR3 length: 12 residues.

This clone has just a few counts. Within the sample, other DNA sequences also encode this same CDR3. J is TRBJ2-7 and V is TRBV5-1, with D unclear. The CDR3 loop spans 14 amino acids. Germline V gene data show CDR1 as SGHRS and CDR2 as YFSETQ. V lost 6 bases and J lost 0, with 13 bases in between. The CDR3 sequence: CASTRMGFSYEQYF. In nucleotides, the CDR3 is TGCGCCAGCACCCGGATGGGGTTCTCCTACGAGCAGTACTTC.

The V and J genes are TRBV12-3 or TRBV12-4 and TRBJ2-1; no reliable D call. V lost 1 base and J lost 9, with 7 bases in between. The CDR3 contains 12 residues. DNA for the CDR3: TGTGCCAGCAGTTTAGTCGCGATTGAGCAGTTCTTC. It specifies CASSLVAIEQFF.

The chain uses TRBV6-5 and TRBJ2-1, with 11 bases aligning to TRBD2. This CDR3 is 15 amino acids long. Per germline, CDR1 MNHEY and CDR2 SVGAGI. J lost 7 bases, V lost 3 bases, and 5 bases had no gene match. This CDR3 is CASSYTSGSTNEQFF. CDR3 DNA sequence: TGTGCCAGCAGTTATACTAGCGGGAGTACTAATGAGCAGTTCTTC.